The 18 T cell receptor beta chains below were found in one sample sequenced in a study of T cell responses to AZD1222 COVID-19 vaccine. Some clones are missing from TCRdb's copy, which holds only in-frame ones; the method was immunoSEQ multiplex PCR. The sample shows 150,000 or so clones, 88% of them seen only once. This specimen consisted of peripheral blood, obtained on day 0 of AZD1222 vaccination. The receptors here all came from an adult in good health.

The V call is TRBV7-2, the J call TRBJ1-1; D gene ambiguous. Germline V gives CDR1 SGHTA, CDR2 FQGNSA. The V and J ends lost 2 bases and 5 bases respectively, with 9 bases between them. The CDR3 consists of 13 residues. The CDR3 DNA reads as TGTGCCAGCAGCTTATCACCGACGACTGAAGCTTTCTTT. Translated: CASSLSPTTEAFF.

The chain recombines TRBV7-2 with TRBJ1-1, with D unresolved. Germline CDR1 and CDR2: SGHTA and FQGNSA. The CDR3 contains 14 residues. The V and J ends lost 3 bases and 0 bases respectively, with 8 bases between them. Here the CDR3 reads CASSFGLLNTEAFF. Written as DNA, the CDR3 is TGTGCCAGCAGCTTTGGCCTCTTGAACACTGAAGCTTTCTTT.

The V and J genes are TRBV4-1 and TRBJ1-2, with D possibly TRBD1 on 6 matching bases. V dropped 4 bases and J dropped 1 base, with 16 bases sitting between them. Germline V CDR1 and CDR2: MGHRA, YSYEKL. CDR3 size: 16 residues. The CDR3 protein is CASSPMTDRVNYGYTF. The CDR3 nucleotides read TGCGCCAGCAGCCCTATGACGGACAGAGTTAACTATGGCTACACCTTC.

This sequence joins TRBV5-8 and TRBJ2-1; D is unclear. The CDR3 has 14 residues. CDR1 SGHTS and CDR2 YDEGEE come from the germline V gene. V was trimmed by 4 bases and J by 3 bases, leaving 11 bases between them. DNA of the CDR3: TGTGCCAGCAGCGGATTGGTTCACTACAATGAGCAGTTCTTC. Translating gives CASSGLVHYNEQFF.

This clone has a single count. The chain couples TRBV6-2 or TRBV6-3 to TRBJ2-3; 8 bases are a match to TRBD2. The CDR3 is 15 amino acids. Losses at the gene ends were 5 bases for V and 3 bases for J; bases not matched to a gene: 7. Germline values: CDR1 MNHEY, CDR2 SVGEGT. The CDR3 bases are TGTGCCAGCAGTATACCCCAGCGGGGGACAGATACGCAGTATTTT. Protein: CASSIPQRGTDTQYF.

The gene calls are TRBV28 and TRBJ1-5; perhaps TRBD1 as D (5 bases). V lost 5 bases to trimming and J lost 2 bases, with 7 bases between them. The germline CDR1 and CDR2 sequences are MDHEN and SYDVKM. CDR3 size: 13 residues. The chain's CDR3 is CASSRDGNQPQHF. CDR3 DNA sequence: TGTGCCAGCAGTCGGGACGGCAATCAGCCCCAGCATTTT.

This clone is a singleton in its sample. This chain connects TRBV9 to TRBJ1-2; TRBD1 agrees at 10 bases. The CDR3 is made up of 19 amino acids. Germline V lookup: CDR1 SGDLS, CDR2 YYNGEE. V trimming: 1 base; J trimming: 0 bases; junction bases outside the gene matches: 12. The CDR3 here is CASSVSDRGRGGSNYGYTF. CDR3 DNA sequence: TGTGCCAGCAGCGTATCAGACAGGGGGCGAGGAGGGTCTAACTATGGCTACACCTTC.

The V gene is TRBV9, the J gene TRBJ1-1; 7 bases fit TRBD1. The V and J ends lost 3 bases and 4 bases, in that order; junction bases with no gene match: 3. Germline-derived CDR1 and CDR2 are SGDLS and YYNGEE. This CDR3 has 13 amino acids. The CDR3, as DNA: TGTGCCAGCAGCGAGGGACAGATCACTGAAGCTTTCTTT. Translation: CASSEGQITEAFF.

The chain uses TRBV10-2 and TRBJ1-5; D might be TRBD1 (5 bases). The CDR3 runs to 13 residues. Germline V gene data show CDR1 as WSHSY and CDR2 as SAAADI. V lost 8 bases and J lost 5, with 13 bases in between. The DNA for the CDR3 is TGCGCCAGCGGGGGTGGGGGGGATCAGCCCCAGCATTTT. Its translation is CASGGGGDQPQHF.

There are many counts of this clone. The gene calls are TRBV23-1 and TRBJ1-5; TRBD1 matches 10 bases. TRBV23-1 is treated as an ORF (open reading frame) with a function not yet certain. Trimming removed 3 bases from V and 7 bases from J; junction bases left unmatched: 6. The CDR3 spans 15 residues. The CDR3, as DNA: TGCGCCAGCAGTCACCGACAGGGGGCTAAGCAGCCCCAGCATTTT. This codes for CASSHRQGAKQPQHF.

This CDR3 is CASSSYLIDSSYNSPLHF. The CDR3 DNA follows: TGTGCCAGCAGCTCCTACCTAATCGACAGCTCCTATAATTCACCCCTCCACTTT. The V gene is TRBV7-2, the J gene TRBJ1-6, with D possibly TRBD1 on 5 matching bases. CDR3 length: 18 amino acids. Trimming removed 4 bases at V and 0 bases at J, with 16 bases between. Germline CDR1 is SGHTA and CDR2 is FQGNSA.

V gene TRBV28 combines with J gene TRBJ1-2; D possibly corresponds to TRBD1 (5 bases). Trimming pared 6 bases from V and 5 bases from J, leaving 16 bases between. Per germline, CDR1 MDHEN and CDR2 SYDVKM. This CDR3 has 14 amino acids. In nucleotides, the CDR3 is TGTGCCAGCAGCGTTACGGGGCTGATATATGGCTACACCTTC. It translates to CASSVTGLIYGYTF.

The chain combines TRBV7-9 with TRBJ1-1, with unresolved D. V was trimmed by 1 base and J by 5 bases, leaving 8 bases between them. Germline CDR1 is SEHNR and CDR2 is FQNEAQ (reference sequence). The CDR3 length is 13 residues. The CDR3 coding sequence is TGTGCCAGCAGCTTAGGGGCGGGGACTGAAGCTTTCTTT. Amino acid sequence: CASSLGAGTEAFF.

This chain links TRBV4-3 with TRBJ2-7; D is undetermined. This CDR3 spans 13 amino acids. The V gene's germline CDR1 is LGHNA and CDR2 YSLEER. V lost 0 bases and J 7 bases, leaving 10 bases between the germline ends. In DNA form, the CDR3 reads TGCGCCAGCAGCCAAGAAGTAGTTGGGGAGCAGTACTTC. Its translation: CASSQEVVGEQYF.

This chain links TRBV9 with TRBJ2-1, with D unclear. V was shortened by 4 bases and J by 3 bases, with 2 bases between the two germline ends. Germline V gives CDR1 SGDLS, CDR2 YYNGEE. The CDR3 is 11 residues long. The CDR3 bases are TGTGCCAGCAGCCTCTACAATGAGCAGTTCTTC. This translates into CASSLYNEQFF.

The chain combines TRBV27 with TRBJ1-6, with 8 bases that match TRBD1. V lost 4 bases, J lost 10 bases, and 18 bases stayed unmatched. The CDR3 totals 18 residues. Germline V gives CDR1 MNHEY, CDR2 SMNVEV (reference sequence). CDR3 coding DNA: TGTGCCAGCAGTTCCCCGGGACAGGCCCTAACGAGGAGCTCACCCCTCCACTTT. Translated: CASSSPGQALTRSSPLHF.

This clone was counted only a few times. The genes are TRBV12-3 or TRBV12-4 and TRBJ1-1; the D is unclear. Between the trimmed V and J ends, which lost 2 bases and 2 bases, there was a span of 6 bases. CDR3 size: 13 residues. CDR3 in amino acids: CASSLQVNTEAFF. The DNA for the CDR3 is TGTGCCAGCAGTTTACAGGTTAACACTGAAGCTTTCTTT.

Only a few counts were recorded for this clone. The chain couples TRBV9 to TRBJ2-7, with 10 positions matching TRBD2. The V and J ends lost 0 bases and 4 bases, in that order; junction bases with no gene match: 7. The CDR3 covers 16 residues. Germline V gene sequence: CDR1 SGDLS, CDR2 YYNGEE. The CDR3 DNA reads TGTGCCAGCAGCGTAGAACAGCGGGGGGGCCTGTACGAGCAGTACTTC. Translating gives CASSVEQRGGLYEQYF.